This TCR beta chain was recorded in a study of T cells in Graves' hyperthyroidism and ophthalmopathy. What was amplified from RNA transcripts were TCR beta CDR3 regions. With the HTBI primer set, the TCR CDR3 went through a first round of RT-PCR. A single record per CDR3 protein comes from TCRdb applying MiXCR to the multiplex PCR reads. Here the sample spans some 490,000 distinct CDR3 sequences, under 25% being singletons. Germline values: CDR1 MNHEY, CDR2 SVGAGI. The CDR3 loop spans 15 amino acids. Deletions cut 0 bases from V and 5 bases from J, with 13 bases between. This clonotype has at least ten counts.

The sequenced sample consisted of blood. The chain links TRBV6-5 to TRBJ1-2, with D unresolved. This TCR derives from an older woman with Graves' ophthalmopathy. The CDR3 region has the DNA TGTGCCAGCAGTTACTCGAGAGTCATAGGTTATGGCTACACCTTC. It encodes CASSYSRVIGYGYTF.